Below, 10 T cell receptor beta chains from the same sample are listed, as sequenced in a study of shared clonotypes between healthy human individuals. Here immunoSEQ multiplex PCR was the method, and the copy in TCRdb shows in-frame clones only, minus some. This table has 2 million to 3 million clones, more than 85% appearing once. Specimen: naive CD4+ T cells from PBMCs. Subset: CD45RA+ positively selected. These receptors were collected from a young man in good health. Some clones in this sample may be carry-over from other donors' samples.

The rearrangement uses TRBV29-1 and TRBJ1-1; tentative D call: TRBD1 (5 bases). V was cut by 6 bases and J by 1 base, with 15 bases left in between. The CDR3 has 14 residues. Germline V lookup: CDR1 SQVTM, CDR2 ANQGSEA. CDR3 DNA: TGCAGCGTCGCCCGGGACGGAACGAACACTGAAGCTTTCTTT. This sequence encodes CSVARDGTNTEAFF. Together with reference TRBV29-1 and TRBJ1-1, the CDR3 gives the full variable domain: SAVISQKPSRDICQRGTSLTIQCQVDSQVTMMFWYRQQPGQSLTLIATANQGSEATYESGFVIDKFPISRPNLTFSTLTVSNMSPEDSSIYLCSVARDGTNTEAFFGQGTRLTVV.

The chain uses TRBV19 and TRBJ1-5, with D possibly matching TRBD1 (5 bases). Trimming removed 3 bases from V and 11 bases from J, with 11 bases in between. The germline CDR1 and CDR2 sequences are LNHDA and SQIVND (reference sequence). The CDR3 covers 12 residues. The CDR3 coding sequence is TGTGCCAGTAGTATGGATCCCAGGGCCCAGCATTTT. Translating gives CASSMDPRAQHF. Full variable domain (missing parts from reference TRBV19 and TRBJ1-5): DGGITQSPKYLFRKEGQNVTLSCEQNLNHDAMYWYRQDPGQGLRLIYYSQIVNDFQKGDIAEGYSVSREKKESFPLTVTSAQKNPTAFYLCASSMDPRAQHFGDGTRLSIL.

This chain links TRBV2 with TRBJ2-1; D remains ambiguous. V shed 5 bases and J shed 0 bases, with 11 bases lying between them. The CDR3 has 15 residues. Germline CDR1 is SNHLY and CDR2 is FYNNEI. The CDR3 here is CASSITPSSYNEQFF. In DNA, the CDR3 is TGTGCCAGCAGTATAACGCCAAGCTCCTACAATGAGCAGTTCTTC.

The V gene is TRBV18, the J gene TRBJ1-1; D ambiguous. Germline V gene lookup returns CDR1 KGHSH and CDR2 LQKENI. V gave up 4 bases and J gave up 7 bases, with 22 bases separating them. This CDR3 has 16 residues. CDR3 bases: TGTGCCAGCTCACTTTATCATGCGGGAATTCAAAATGAAGCTTTCTTT. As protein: CASSLYHAGIQNEAFF.

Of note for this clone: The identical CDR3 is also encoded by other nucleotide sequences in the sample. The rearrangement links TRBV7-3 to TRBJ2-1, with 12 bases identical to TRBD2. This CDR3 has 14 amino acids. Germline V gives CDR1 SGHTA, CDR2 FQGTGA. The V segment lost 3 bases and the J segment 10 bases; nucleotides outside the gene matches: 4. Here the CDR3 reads CASSLTSGSGEQFF. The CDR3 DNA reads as TGTGCCAGCAGCTTGACTAGCGGGAGCGGGGAGCAGTTCTTC. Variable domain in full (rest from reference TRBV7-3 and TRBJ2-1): GAGVSQTPSNKVTEKGKYVELRCDPISGHTALYWYRQSLGQGPEFLIYFQGTGAADDSGLPNDRFFAVRPEGSVSTLKIQRTERGDSAVYLCASSLTSGSGEQFFGPGTRLTVL.

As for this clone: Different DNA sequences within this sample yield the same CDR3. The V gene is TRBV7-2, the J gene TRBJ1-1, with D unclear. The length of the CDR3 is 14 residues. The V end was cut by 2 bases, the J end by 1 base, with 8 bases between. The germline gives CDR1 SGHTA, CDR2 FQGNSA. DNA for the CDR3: TGTGCCAGCAGCTTATTCGGAGGGAACACTGAAGCTTTCTTT. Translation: CASSLFGGNTEAFF.

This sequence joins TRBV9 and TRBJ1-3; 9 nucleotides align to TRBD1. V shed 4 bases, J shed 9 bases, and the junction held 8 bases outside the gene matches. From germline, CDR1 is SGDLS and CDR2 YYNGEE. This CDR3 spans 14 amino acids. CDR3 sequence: CASSSRTGAATIYF. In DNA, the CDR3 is TGTGCCAGCAGCTCTAGGACAGGGGCCGCCACCATATATTTT.

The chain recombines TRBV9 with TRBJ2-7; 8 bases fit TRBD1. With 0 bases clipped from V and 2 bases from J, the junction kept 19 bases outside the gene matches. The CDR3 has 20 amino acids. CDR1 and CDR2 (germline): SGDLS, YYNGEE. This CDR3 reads CASSVVPSSPSGTGTYEQYF. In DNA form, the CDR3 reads TGTGCCAGCAGCGTAGTCCCTTCTAGCCCCTCCGGGACAGGTACCTACGAGCAGTACTTC.

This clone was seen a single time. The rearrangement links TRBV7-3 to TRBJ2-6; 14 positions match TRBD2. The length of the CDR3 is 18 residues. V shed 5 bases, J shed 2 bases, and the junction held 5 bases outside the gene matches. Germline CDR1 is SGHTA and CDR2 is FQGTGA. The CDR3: CASSKGLAGEAGANVLTF. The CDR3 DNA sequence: TGTGCCAGCAGCAAGGGACTAGCGGGAGAGGCTGGGGCCAACGTCCTGACTTTC.

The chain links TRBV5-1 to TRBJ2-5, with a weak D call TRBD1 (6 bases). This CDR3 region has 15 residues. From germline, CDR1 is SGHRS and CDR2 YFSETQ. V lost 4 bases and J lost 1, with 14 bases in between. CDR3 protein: CASSVQGPIQETQYF. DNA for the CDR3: TGCGCCAGCAGCGTACAGGGCCCTATCCAAGAGACCCAGTACTTC.